The present T cell receptor beta chain was sequenced within a study of blood T cells in healthy people across ages. Regarding the study as a whole: Versus aged donors, long-lived donors had higher diversity and more naive CD4+ cells.

A sample-barcoded 5' primer and a J-beta primer mix were used in a second PCR of about 6 to 12 cycles. Each sample provided no less than 2.5 million CDR3-containing paired-end reads. TCRdb independently ran MiXCR on the 5' RACE reads; one entry per CDR3 protein. The sample contains around 820,000 distinct CDR3 sequences, approximately 25% of which appear only once. On this clonotype: Its antigen is not identified.

The ends were cut back, 8 bases at V and 7 bases at J, with 11 bases in the middle. The germline gives CDR1 DFQATT, CDR2 SNEGSKA (reference sequence). The CDR3 has 11 residues. The sample also formed part of further work on T cells of mothers and their children.

The V call is TRBV20-1, the J call TRBJ2-2; no clear D. This receptor was identified in a boy younger than 18 in good health. The sample consisted of blood. The CDR3 DNA is TGCAGTACGGTAGTCCACGGGGAGCTGTTTTTT. Protein sequence: CSTVVHGELFF.